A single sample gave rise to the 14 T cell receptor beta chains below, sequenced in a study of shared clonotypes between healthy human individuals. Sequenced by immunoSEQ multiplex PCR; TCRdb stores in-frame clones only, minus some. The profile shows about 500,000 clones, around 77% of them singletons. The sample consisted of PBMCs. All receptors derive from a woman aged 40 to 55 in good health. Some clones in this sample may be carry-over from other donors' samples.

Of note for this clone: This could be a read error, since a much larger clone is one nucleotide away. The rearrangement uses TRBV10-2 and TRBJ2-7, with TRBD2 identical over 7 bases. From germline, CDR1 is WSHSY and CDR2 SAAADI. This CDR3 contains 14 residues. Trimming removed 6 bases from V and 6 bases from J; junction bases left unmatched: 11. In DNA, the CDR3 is TGCGCCAGCAGAGTGTCACCCTGGGGGGGCGAGCAGTACTTC. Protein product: CASRVSPWGGEQYF.

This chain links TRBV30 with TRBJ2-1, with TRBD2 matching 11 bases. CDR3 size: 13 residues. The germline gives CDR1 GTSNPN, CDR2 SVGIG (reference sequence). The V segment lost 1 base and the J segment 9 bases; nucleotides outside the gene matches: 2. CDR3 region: CAWSGLAGGEQFF. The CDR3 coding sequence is TGTGCCTGGAGTGGGCTAGCGGGAGGTGAGCAGTTCTTC.

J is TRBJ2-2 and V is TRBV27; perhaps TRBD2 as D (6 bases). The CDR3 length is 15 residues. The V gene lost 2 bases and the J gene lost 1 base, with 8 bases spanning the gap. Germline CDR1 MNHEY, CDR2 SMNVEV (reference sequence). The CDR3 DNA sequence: TGTGCCAGCAGTTTAATGGGAGGGAACACCGGGGAGCTGTTTTTT. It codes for CASSLMGGNTGELFF.

CDR3 DNA sequence: TGTGCCAGCAGTGACTCGGTGGAACAAAACACCGGGGAGCTGTTTTTT. Protein sequence: CASSDSVEQNTGELFF. This sequence joins TRBV6-4 and TRBJ2-2; no clear D. This CDR3 comprises 16 residues. V shed 0 bases and J shed 2 bases, with 10 bases lying between them. CDR1 MRHNA and CDR2 SNTAGT come from the germline V gene.

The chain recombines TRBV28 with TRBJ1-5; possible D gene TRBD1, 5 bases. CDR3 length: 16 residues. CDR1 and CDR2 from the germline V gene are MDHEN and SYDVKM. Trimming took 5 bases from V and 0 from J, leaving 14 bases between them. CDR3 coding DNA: TGTGCCAGCAGTGGACGGACACCCTATAGCAATCAGCCCCAGCATTTT. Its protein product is CASSGRTPYSNQPQHF.

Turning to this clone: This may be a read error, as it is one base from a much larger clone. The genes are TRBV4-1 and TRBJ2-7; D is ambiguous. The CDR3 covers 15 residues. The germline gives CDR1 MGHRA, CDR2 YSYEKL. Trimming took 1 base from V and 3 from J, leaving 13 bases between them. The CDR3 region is CASSQVAVGDYEQYF. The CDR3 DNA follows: TGCGCCAGCAGCCAAGTGGCAGTTGGGGACTACGAGCAGTACTTC.

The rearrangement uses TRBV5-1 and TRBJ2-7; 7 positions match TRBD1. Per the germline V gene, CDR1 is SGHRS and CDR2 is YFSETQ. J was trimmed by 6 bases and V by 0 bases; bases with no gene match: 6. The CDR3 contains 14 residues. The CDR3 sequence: CASSLGQGVSEQYF. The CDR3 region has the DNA TGCGCCAGCAGCTTGGGACAGGGAGTAAGCGAGCAGTACTTC.

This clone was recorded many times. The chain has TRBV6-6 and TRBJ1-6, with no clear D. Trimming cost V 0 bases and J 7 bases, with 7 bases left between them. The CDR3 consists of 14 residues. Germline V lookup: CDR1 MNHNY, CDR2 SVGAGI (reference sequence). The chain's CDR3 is CASSYSQANSPLHF. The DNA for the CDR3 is TGTGCCAGCAGTTACTCGCAGGCCAATTCACCCCTCCACTTT.

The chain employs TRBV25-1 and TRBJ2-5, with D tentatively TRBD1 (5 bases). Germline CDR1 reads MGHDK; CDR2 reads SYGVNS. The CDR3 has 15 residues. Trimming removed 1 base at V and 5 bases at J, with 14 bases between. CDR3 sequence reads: CASSEFKGIDETQYF. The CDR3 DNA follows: TGTGCCAGCAGTGAATTTAAGGGGATCGACGAGACCCAGTACTTC.

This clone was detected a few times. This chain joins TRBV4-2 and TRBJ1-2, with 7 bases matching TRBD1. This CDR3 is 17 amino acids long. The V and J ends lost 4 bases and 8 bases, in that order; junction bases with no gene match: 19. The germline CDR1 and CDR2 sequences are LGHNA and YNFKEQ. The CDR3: CASSPLTLRQGGSGYTF. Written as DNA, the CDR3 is TGTGCCAGCAGCCCCTTAACTCTCCGACAGGGAGGTAGCGGCTACACCTTC.

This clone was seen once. The CDR3 here is CASSLGQYYEQYF. The CDR3 region has the DNA TGTGCCAGCAGTTTAGGGCAGTACTACGAGCAGTACTTC. This chain joins TRBV28 and TRBJ2-7; the D is unclear. This CDR3 has 13 residues. Trimming stripped 2 bases from V and 3 bases from J, with 8 bases between. Germline loops: CDR1 MDHEN, CDR2 SYDVKM.

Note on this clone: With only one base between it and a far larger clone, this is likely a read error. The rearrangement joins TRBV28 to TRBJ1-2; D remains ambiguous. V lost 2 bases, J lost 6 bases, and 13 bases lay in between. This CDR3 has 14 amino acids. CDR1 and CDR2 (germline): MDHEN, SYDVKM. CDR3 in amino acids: CASSLIQEGHGYTF. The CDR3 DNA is TGTGCCAGCAGTTTAATTCAGGAGGGCCATGGCTACACCTTC.

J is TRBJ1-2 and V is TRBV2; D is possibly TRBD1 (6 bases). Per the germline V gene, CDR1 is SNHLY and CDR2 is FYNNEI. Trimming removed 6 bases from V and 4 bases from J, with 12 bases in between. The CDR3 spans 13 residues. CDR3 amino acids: CASSVDRSYGYTF. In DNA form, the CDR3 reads TGTGCCAGCAGCGTGGACAGAAGCTATGGCTACACCTTC.

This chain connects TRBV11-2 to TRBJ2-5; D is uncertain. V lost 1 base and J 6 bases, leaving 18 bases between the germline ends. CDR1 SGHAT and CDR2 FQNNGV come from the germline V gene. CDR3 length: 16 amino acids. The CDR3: CASSLGPNSFRKTQYF. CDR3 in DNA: TGTGCCAGCAGCTTAGGACCGAACTCTTTCAGGAAGACCCAGTACTTC.